The sequence of this TCR beta chain was determined in a study of patients and donors after allogeneic stem cell transplantation. TCRdb fed the RT-PCR reads into MiXCR, producing one record per CDR3 protein. There are about a million distinct CDR3 sequences in the sample; over 15% occur only once, and 5% to 7.5% lies in the top ten. The source is a human donor who was either an allogeneic HSCT recipient or a stem cell or donor lymphocyte infusion donor (not recorded which). It is not recorded whose cells these are; they may come from a transplant donor. The specimen was blood, either unsorted or a sorted T cell fraction (not recorded which).

The CDR3 DNA sequence: TGTGCCAGCTACTTCGTAGCGGGAGGTTATACCGGGGAGCTGTTTTTT. Amino acid sequence: CASYFVAGGYTGELFF. The chain is built from TRBV7-2 and TRBJ2-2; 10 bases are a match to TRBD2. Per germline, CDR1 SGHTA and CDR2 FQGNSA. Unmatched junction bases numbered 11, after V lost 8 bases and J lost 5 bases. This CDR3 region has 16 residues.